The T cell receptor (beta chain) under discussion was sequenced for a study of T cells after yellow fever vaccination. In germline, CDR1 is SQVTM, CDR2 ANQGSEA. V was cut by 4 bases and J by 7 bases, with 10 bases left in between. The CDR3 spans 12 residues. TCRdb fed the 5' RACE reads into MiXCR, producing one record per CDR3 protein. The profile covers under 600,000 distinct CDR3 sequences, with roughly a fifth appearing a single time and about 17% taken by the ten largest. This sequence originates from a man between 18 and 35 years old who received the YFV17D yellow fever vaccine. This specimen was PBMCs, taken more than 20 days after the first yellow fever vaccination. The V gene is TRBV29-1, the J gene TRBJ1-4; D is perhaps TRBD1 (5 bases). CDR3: CSVVGPAEKLFF. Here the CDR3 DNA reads TGCAGCGTTGTGGGGCCGGCTGAAAAACTGTTTTTT.